The clone carrying this T cell receptor beta chain was found a few times. Using immunoSEQ multiplex PCR, the repertoire was profiled, and TCRdb retains in-frame clones only, with some absent. Of 100,000 to 150,000 clones in the sample, approximately 80% are singletons; the top ten hold approximately 5%. This specimen comes from a study of blood T cell repertoires in COVID-19. Study-wide context: Sources were T cells, B-cell-depleted T cells, or PBMCs; the material itself was cDNA or gDNA.

Trimming left V 4 bases short and J 5 bases short, with 12 bases between. Germline-derived CDR1 and CDR2 are SGHNT and YYREEE (reference sequence). This CDR3 has 13 amino acids. The TCR comes from a woman in her 70s with acute or convalescent COVID-19. Source material: peripheral blood. The genes are TRBV5-4 and TRBJ1-1, with D unclear. CDR3 nucleotides: TGTGCCAGCAGCCCGCTGGGCGGGACTGAAGCTTTCTTT. Encoded protein: CASSPLGGTEAFF.